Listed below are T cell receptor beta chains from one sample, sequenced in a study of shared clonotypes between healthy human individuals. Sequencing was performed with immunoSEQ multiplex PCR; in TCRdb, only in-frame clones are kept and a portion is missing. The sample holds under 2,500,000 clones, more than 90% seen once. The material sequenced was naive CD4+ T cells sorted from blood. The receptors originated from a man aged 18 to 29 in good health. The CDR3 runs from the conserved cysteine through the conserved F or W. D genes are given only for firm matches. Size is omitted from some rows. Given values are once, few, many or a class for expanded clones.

CDR3aa: CASSSEGGKPYNEQFF
CDR3nt: TGCGCCAGCAGCTCAGAGGGCGGGAAACCCTACAATGAGCAGTTCTTC
d_gene: NA
v_gene: TRBV5-1
abundance: NA
j_gene: TRBJ2-1

CDR3aa: CASSLGQGVFANEKLFF
CDR3nt: TGCGCCAGCAGCTTGGGACAGGGGGTCTTTGCTAATGAAAAACTGTTTTTT
d_gene: TRBD1
v_gene: TRBV5-1
abundance: NA
j_gene: TRBJ1-4

CDR3aa: CASSWGGTNEKLFF
CDR3nt: TGTGCCAGCAGTTGGGGGGGAACTAATGAAAAACTGTTTTTT
d_gene: NA
v_gene: TRBV6-5
abundance: NA
j_gene: TRBJ1-4

CDR3aa: CASSLSPSGGYEQYF
CDR3nt: TGTGCCAGCAGCTTATCCCCTAGCGGGGGGTACGAGCAGTACTTC
d_gene: TRBD2
v_gene: TRBV11-2
abundance: NA
j_gene: TRBJ2-7

CDR3aa: CASSFRDRPVYEQYF
CDR3nt: TGTGCCAGCAGTTTTCGGGACAGACCCGTCTACGAGCAGTACTTC
d_gene: TRBD1
v_gene: TRBV27
abundance: NA
j_gene: TRBJ2-7

CDR3aa: CASRGGGAATQYF
CDR3nt: TGTGCCAGCAGGGGCGGGGGGGCGGCTACGCAGTATTTT
d_gene: TRBD2
v_gene: TRBV28
abundance: NA
j_gene: TRBJ2-3

CDR3aa: CASSGSGGKGNTEAFF
CDR3nt: TGTGCCAGCAGCGGATCTGGGGGGAAGGGGAACACTGAAGCTTTCTTT
d_gene: NA
v_gene: TRBV11-2
abundance: NA
j_gene: TRBJ1-1

CDR3aa: CASSPDRDEYGYTF
CDR3nt: TGTGCCAGCAGTCCGGACAGGGACGAATATGGCTACACCTTC
d_gene: TRBD1
v_gene: TRBV28
abundance: NA
j_gene: TRBJ1-2

CDR3aa: CASSAGAGPYEQYF
CDR3nt: TGTGCCAGCAGTGCGGGGGCAGGACCCTACGAGCAGTACTTC
d_gene: NA
v_gene: TRBV2
abundance: NA
j_gene: TRBJ2-7

CDR3aa: CASSLLGLRNYGYTF
CDR3nt: TGTGCCAGCAGTTTATTGGGACTGAGAAACTATGGCTACACCTTC
d_gene: NA
v_gene: TRBV27
abundance: once
j_gene: TRBJ1-2

CDR3aa: CAWSVRGEAFF
CDR3nt: TGTGCCTGGAGTGTACGTGGAGAAGCTTTCTTT
d_gene: NA
v_gene: TRBV30
abundance: few
j_gene: TRBJ1-1

CDR3aa: CAISEADRGQDGYTF
CDR3nt: TGTGCCATCAGTGAGGCCGACAGGGGGCAGGATGGCTACACCTTC
d_gene: TRBD1
v_gene: TRBV10-3
abundance: NA
j_gene: TRBJ1-2

CDR3aa: CASSAWGPTNYGYTF
CDR3nt: TGTGCCAGCAGCGCCTGGGGACCCACTAACTATGGCTACACCTTC
d_gene: NA
v_gene: TRBV9
abundance: NA
j_gene: TRBJ1-2

CDR3aa: CASSLTSGVTDTQYF
CDR3nt: TGTGCCAGCAGCTTAACTAGCGGGGTCACAGATACGCAGTATTTT
d_gene: TRBD2
v_gene: TRBV7-3
abundance: NA
j_gene: TRBJ2-3

CDR3aa: CASSLSGVSSYEQYF
CDR3nt: TGTGCCAGCAGCTTGTCTGGGGTGAGCTCCTACGAGCAGTACTTC
d_gene: NA
v_gene: TRBV11-2
abundance: NA
j_gene: TRBJ2-7

CDR3aa: CASGLGMNTEAFF
CDR3nt: TGTGCTAGTGGTTTGGGGATGAACACTGAAGCTTTCTTT
d_gene: NA
v_gene: TRBV12-5
abundance: few
j_gene: TRBJ1-1

CDR3aa: CASRPGPSPLHF
CDR3nt: TGTGCCAGCAGGCCTGGGCCTTCACCCCTCCACTTT
d_gene: NA
v_gene: TRBV6-1
abundance: NA
j_gene: TRBJ1-6

CDR3aa: CASSLAGGSYEQYF
CDR3nt: TGCGCCAGCAGCTTGGCTGGTGGCAGCTACGAGCAGTACTTC
d_gene: NA
v_gene: TRBV5-1
abundance: NA
j_gene: TRBJ2-7

CDR3aa: CASSSGTGTYNEQFF
CDR3nt: TGTGCCAGCAGCTCCGGGACAGGGACCTACAATGAGCAGTTCTTC
d_gene: TRBD1
v_gene: TRBV7-9
abundance: NA
j_gene: TRBJ2-1

CDR3aa: CAISEGAAEAFF
CDR3nt: TGTGCCATCAGTGAGGGGGCGGCTGAAGCTTTCTTT
d_gene: NA
v_gene: TRBV10-3
abundance: NA
j_gene: TRBJ1-1

CDR3aa: CASSEGRTQPQHF
CDR3nt: TGCGCCAGCAGTGAGGGCAGGACTCAGCCCCAGCATTTT
d_gene: NA
v_gene: TRBV10-1
abundance: NA
j_gene: TRBJ1-5

CDR3aa: CASSEWTGPYGYTF
CDR3nt: TGTGCCAGCAGCGAGTGGACAGGACCCTATGGCTACACCTTC
d_gene: TRBD1
v_gene: TRBV11-2
abundance: NA
j_gene: TRBJ1-2

CDR3aa: CANGRGANQPQHF
CDR3nt: TGTGCCAATGGGCGGGGGGCAAATCAGCCCCAGCATTTT
d_gene: NA
v_gene: TRBV28
abundance: NA
j_gene: TRBJ1-5

CDR3aa: CASSPWTGSEKLFF
CDR3nt: TGTGCCAGCAGTCCATGGACAGGGAGTGAAAAACTGTTTTTT
d_gene: TRBD1
v_gene: TRBV27
abundance: NA
j_gene: TRBJ1-4

CDR3aa: CASSAGTHNYEQYF
CDR3nt: TGTGCCAGCAGCGCCGGGACACATAACTACGAGCAGTACTTC
d_gene: NA
v_gene: TRBV7-9
abundance: NA
j_gene: TRBJ2-7

CDR3aa: CASTSQGSTEAFF
CDR3nt: TGTGCCAGCACTTCCCAGGGGAGCACTGAAGCTTTCTTT
d_gene: NA
v_gene: TRBV6-1
abundance: NA
j_gene: TRBJ1-1

CDR3aa: CASIIWGNEQYF
CDR3nt: TGTGCCAGCATTATATGGGGAAACGAGCAGTACTTC
d_gene: NA
v_gene: TRBV2
abundance: NA
j_gene: TRBJ2-7

CDR3aa: CASSPRTGRNSYEQYF
CDR3nt: TGTGCCAGCAGCCCTCGGACAGGAAGGAATTCCTACGAGCAGTACTTC
d_gene: TRBD1
v_gene: TRBV25-1
abundance: NA
j_gene: TRBJ2-7

CDR3aa: CASSLATSGPRETQYF
CDR3nt: TGTGCCAGCAGCTTGGCGACTAGCGGCCCTCGGGAGACCCAGTACTTC
d_gene: TRBD2
v_gene: TRBV5-7
abundance: NA
j_gene: TRBJ2-5

CDR3aa: CAISATGERGYTF
CDR3nt: TGTGCCATCAGTGCGACAGGGGAACGGGGCTACACCTTC
d_gene: TRBD1
v_gene: TRBV10-3
abundance: NA
j_gene: TRBJ1-2

CDR3aa: CASSPGYEQFF
CDR3nt: TGCGCCAGCAGCCCCGGGTATGAGCAGTTCTTC
d_gene: NA
v_gene: TRBV5-1
abundance: NA
j_gene: TRBJ2-1

CDR3aa: CAWTSLNEKLFF
CDR3nt: TGTGCCTGGACCAGTTTAAATGAAAAACTGTTTTTT
d_gene: NA
v_gene: TRBV30
abundance: NA
j_gene: TRBJ1-4

CDR3aa: CASSYLGGQSGVEQYF
CDR3nt: TGTGCCAGCAGCTACTTAGGGGGGCAGTCCGGGGTCGAGCAGTACTTC
d_gene: NA
v_gene: TRBV7-9
abundance: NA
j_gene: TRBJ2-7

CDR3aa: CASMDSNQPQHF
CDR3nt: TGCGCCAGCATGGATAGCAATCAGCCCCAGCATTTT
d_gene: NA
v_gene: TRBV10-2
abundance: NA
j_gene: TRBJ1-5

CDR3aa: CASSPKEVAYEQYF
CDR3nt: TGTGCCAGCTCACCAAAGGAAGTAGCCTACGAGCAGTACTTC
d_gene: NA
v_gene: TRBV18
abundance: NA
j_gene: TRBJ2-7

CDR3aa: CASWSGQAAGQPQHF
CDR3nt: TGTGCCAGCTGGTCCGGACAGGCCGCGGGGCAGCCCCAGCATTTT
d_gene: TRBD1
v_gene: TRBV6-1
abundance: NA
j_gene: TRBJ1-5

CDR3aa: CASSWTGNTGELFF
CDR3nt: TGTGCCAGCAGTTGGACGGGGAACACCGGGGAGCTGTTTTTT
d_gene: NA
v_gene: TRBV6-5
abundance: NA
j_gene: TRBJ2-2

CDR3aa: CASSQSYEQYF
CDR3nt: TGTGCCAGCAGCCAGAGCTACGAGCAGTACTTC
d_gene: NA
v_gene: TRBV14
abundance: NA
j_gene: TRBJ2-7

CDR3aa: CASMNEQFF
CDR3nt: TGCGCCAGCATGAATGAGCAGTTCTTC
d_gene: NA
v_gene: TRBV10-1
abundance: NA
j_gene: TRBJ2-1

CDR3aa: CASSPADTRGYTF
CDR3nt: TGTGCCAGCTCACCGGCGGACACGCGAGGCTACACCTTC
d_gene: NA
v_gene: TRBV18
abundance: NA
j_gene: TRBJ1-2

CDR3aa: CASSSGTGSASGEQYF
CDR3nt: TGTGCCAGCAGCTCCGGGACAGGGTCGGCGTCGGGGGAGCAGTACTTC
d_gene: TRBD1
v_gene: TRBV7-2
abundance: NA
j_gene: TRBJ2-7

CDR3aa: CASRPSGFGSSYNEQFF
CDR3nt: TGTGCCAGCAGGCCCTCAGGTTTTGGTAGCTCCTACAATGAGCAGTTCTTC
d_gene: NA
v_gene: TRBV13
abundance: NA
j_gene: TRBJ2-1

CDR3aa: CASSNTGVGDTEAFF
CDR3nt: TGCGCCAGCAGCAACACAGGGGTGGGGGACACTGAAGCTTTCTTT
d_gene: TRBD1
v_gene: TRBV5-1
abundance: NA
j_gene: TRBJ1-1

CDR3aa: CAWSKERGWGTEAFF
CDR3nt: TGTGCCTGGAGTAAGGAGAGGGGCTGGGGCACTGAAGCTTTCTTT
d_gene: NA
v_gene: TRBV30
abundance: NA
j_gene: TRBJ1-1